These 30 T cell receptor beta chains originate from one sample sequenced in a study of CD8 T cells in Susac syndrome. cDNA came from roughly 0.5 to 1 ug RNA primed by random hexamers. TCRdb re-analysed the immunoSEQ multiplex PCR reads in MiXCR, keeping a single row per CDR3 protein. The table records some 120,000 distinct CDR3 sequences, around 94% of them present only once. Sequencing was done on a sample of CD8+ T cells from PBMCs. These receptors were obtained from a human donor with Susac syndrome.

J is TRBJ2-1 and V is TRBV12-3 or TRBV12-4, with D unresolved. The CDR3 is made up of 12 amino acids. Trimming removed 3 bases at V and 6 bases at J, with 6 bases between. CDR3 sequence reads: CASSFGPNEQFF. DNA of the CDR3: TGTGCCAGCAGTTTTGGTCCCAATGAGCAGTTCTTC.

The CDR3 sequence: CASSGRERHQETQYF. CDR3 nucleotides: TGTGCCAGCAGTGGGAGGGAAAGACACCAAGAGACCCAGTACTTC. This rearrangement joins TRBV12-3 or TRBV12-4 to TRBJ2-5, with TRBD2 identical over 7 bases. V lost 5 bases to trimming and J lost 0 bases; unmatched junction nucleotides: 6. CDR3 length: 15 residues.

The rearrangement links TRBV12-2 to TRBJ1-2; TRBD1 is the table's D call and was not checked against the DNA. TRBV12-2 is listed as a pseudogene. The CDR3 extends over 14 amino acids. The CDR3 DNA reads TGTGCAAGTCGCCTCAGGGACCGGGGAGATGGCTACACCTTC. Its protein product is CASRLRDRGDGYTF.

This chain uses TRBV5-1 with TRBJ2-1; 10 nucleotides line up with TRBD2. Germline trimming cut 0 bases from V and 9 bases from J; bases unmatched to any gene: 6. This CDR3 is built from 15 residues. Germline CDR1 is SGHRS and CDR2 is YFSETQ. Here the CDR3 reads CASSLVQRGGGEQFF. CDR3 coding DNA: TGCGCCAGCAGCTTGGTCCAGCGGGGGGGCGGTGAGCAGTTCTTC.

V usage is TRBV7-8 and J usage is TRBJ2-5; D is ambiguous. The germline V gene has CDR1 SGHVS and CDR2 FQNEAQ. The CDR3 has 16 amino acids. Trimming took 0 bases from V and 1 from J, leaving 12 bases between them. The CDR3 nucleotides are TGTGCCAGCAGCTTAGCCCGCCCAGGCCCCCAAGAGACCCAGTACTTC. This translates into CASSLARPGPQETQYF.

This chain connects TRBV4-1 to TRBJ1-5, with 10 bases identical to TRBD1. Germline CDR1 reads MGHRA; CDR2 reads YSYEKL. The CDR3 has 16 residues. After removal of 0 bases from V and 2 bases from J, the junction contained 1 base not matched to a gene. DNA of the CDR3: TGCGCCAGCAGCCAAGAGGGGACAGGGGGCAATCAGCCCCAGCATTTT. Its translation: CASSQEGTGGNQPQHF.

V is TRBV29-1 and J is TRBJ2-1; 9 nucleotides line up with TRBD2. CDR3 length equals 16 residues. Germline assignment: CDR1 SQVTM and CDR2 ANQGSEA. Trimming cost V 1 base and J 0 bases; bases outside gene matches: 4. CDR3 DNA: TGCAGCGTTGAAGGGCGGGAGGGCCACTCCTACAATGAGCAGTTCTTC. It translates to CSVEGREGHSYNEQFF.

This chain uses TRBV20-1 with TRBJ2-1; 12 nucleotides line up with TRBD2. Germline V gene sequence: CDR1 DFQATT, CDR2 SNEGSKA (reference sequence). The CDR3 runs 15 residues. Losses at the gene ends were 3 bases for V and 3 bases for J; bases not matched to a gene: 3. The CDR3 DNA sequence: TGCAGTGCTAGTAGGACTAGCGGGGACTACAATGAGCAGTTCTTC. Translated, it gives CSASRTSGDYNEQFF.

J is TRBJ2-5 and V is TRBV30; D call uncertain. This CDR3 is 12 amino acids long. Germline CDR1 and CDR2: GTSNPN and SVGIG (reference sequence). V lost 5 bases and J lost 5, with 12 bases in between. The CDR3 DNA is TGTGCCTGGGGAGATTATGGGGAGACCCAGTACTTC. It codes for CAWGDYGETQYF.

The J gene is TRBJ1-3, the V gene TRBV4-3, with D maybe TRBD1 (5 bases). Germline CDR1 is LGHNA and CDR2 is YSLEER. Deletions cut 4 bases from V and 7 bases from J, with 8 bases between. The CDR3 length is 12 residues. The CDR3 DNA reads as TGCGCCAGCAGCCCCGACAGCAACACCATATATTTT. Protein: CASSPDSNTIYF.

CDR3 sequence reads: CASSSGLADLWEQYF. The DNA of the CDR3 is TGTGCCAGCAGCTCAGGACTAGCGGACCTATGGGAGCAGTACTTC. This chain uses TRBV11-2 with TRBJ2-7, with TRBD2 identical over 10 bases. With 4 bases clipped from V and 7 bases from J, the junction kept 10 bases outside the gene matches. The CDR3 loop spans 15 amino acids. The germline CDR1 and CDR2 sequences are SGHAT and FQNNGV.

The chain carries TRBV29-1 and TRBJ1-1, with a tentative D call TRBD1 (6 bases). This CDR3 contains 13 residues. Germline-derived CDR1 and CDR2 are SQVTM and ANQGSEA. V lost 7 bases, J lost 6 bases, and 18 bases lay in between. The CDR3 nucleotides are TGCAGCGCCCGGGACAATAAACGCCCTGAAGCTTTCTTT. It translates to CSARDNKRPEAFF.

The CDR3 sequence is CSARDLGQGGETQYF. DNA of the CDR3: TGCAGTGCTAGAGATCTAGGCCAGGGCGGGGAGACCCAGTACTTC. The gene calls are TRBV20-1 and TRBJ2-5; D is possibly TRBD1 or TRBD2 (5 bases each). With 0 bases removed from V and 5 bases from J, the gap between germline ends came to 16 bases. Per germline, CDR1 DFQATT and CDR2 SNEGSKA (reference sequence). CDR3 length: 15 residues.

The chain carries TRBV7-3 and TRBJ2-5, with a weak D call TRBD1 (6 bases). The CDR3 runs to 14 residues. Germline loops: CDR1 SGHTA, CDR2 FQGTGA. The V gene lost 5 bases and the J gene lost 1 base, with 11 bases spanning the gap. CDR3 coding DNA: TGTGCCAGCAGCCAGGACAGTTCCCAAGAGACCCAGTACTTC. Amino acids: CASSQDSSQETQYF.

The chain couples TRBV7-8 to TRBJ2-5, with D unclear. The CDR3 is 17 amino acids. The germline V and J ends were trimmed by 2 bases and 1 base, with 17 bases remaining between them. Germline V gene sequence: CDR1 SGHVS, CDR2 FQNEAQ. CDR3 bases: TGTGCCAGCAGCTTAAGTCGGACGTGGTCCGGCCAAGAGACCCAGTACTTC. As protein: CASSLSRTWSGQETQYF.

This clonotype was recorded a few times. The chain employs TRBV12-3 or TRBV12-4 and TRBJ1-5; no firm D call. Trimming removed 1 base from V and 1 base from J, with 5 bases in between. The CDR3 runs to 14 residues. Written as DNA, the CDR3 is TGTGCCAGCAGTTTAGTGGGGAGCAATCAGCCCCAGCATTTT. It codes for CASSLVGSNQPQHF.

The chain combines TRBV28 with TRBJ2-3, with D perhaps matching TRBD1 (5 bases). The CDR3 runs to 14 residues. Trimming removed 7 bases at V and 1 base at J, with 12 bases between. The germline gives CDR1 MDHEN, CDR2 SYDVKM. In DNA, the CDR3 is TGTGCCAGCACTATAGGGGCCGGCACAGATACGCAGTATTTT. Its protein is CASTIGAGTDTQYF. The full variable domain, its missing parts supplied by reference TRBV28 and TRBJ2-3, is DVKVTQSSRYLVKRTGEKVFLECVQDMDHENMFWYRQDPGLGLRLIYFSYDVKMKEKGDIPEGYSVSREKKERFSLILESASTNQTSMYLCASTIGAGTDTQYFGPGTRLTVL.

V usage is TRBV25-1 and J usage is TRBJ2-7; D not resolved. The CDR3 spans 11 residues. Germline assignment: CDR1 MGHDK and CDR2 SYGVNS. V lost 2 bases, J lost 5 bases, and 4 bases lay in between. The CDR3 DNA follows: TGTGCCAGCAGTGAACCCAACGAGCAGTACTTC. Encoded protein: CASSEPNEQYF.

This chain uses TRBV20-1 with TRBJ2-6; TRBD1 is a possible D gene (5 bases). There are 13 residues in the CDR3. Trimming removed 6 bases from V and 0 bases from J, with 6 bases in between. Germline loops: CDR1 DFQATT, CDR2 SNEGSKA (reference sequence). CDR3 in amino acids: CSARDSGANVLTF. The CDR3 DNA reads as TGCAGTGCCAGGGACTCTGGGGCCAACGTCCTGACTTTC.

The rearrangement uses TRBV4-1 and TRBJ1-2, with 7 positions matching TRBD1. Germline loops: CDR1 MGHRA, CDR2 YSYEKL. This CDR3 spans 15 amino acids. V lost 8 bases, J lost 0 bases, and 9 bases stayed unmatched. The CDR3 here is CASLNRTGPNYGYTF. CDR3 sequence (DNA): TGCGCCAGCTTAAACAGGACAGGCCCTAACTATGGCTACACCTTC.

V gene TRBV20-1 combines with J gene TRBJ2-7; 8 nucleotides agree with TRBD1. Germline V CDR1 and CDR2: DFQATT, SNEGSKA (reference sequence). V gave up 1 base and J gave up 3 bases; unmatched junction bases: 5. The CDR3 runs to 14 residues. The CDR3 loop is CSARGETGVYEQYF. The CDR3 DNA reads as TGCAGTGCTAGAGGAGAGACAGGGGTCTACGAGCAGTACTTC.

The chain carries TRBV6-2 or TRBV6-3 and TRBJ2-3, with a possible D match to TRBD2 (7 bases). The CDR3 is 16 amino acids. V was trimmed by 6 bases and J by 0 bases, leaving 16 bases between them. Germline V gene sequence: CDR1 MNHEY, CDR2 SVGEGT. CDR3 protein: CASSPRGGASTDTQYF. The CDR3, as DNA: TGTGCCAGCAGCCCCCGAGGGGGGGCAAGCACAGATACGCAGTATTTT.

The V and J genes are TRBV7-9 and TRBJ2-5; D remains ambiguous. The germline V gene has CDR1 SEHNR and CDR2 FQNEAQ (reference sequence). The CDR3 contains 12 residues. Deletions cut 5 bases from V and 10 bases from J, with 14 bases between. Here the CDR3 reads CASSEDPWNQYF. CDR3 nucleotides: TGTGCCAGCAGCGAGGACCCCTGGAACCAGTACTTC. The variable domain in full, with the rest retrieved from reference TRBV7-9 and TRBJ2-5, is DTGVSQNPRHKITKRGQNVTFRCDPISEHNRLYWYRQTLGQGPEFLTYFQNEAQLEKSRLLSDRFSAERPKGSFSTLEIQRTEQGDSAMYLCASSEDPWNQYFGPGTRLLVL.

The genes are TRBV5-6 and TRBJ2-1; D perhaps matches TRBD2 (6 bases). CDR3 length equals 13 residues. The V and J ends lost 4 bases and 8 bases respectively, with 13 bases between them. Germline assignment: CDR1 SGHDT and CDR2 YYEEEE. CDR3 loop: CASSGELAYEQFF. The CDR3 nucleotides read TGTGCCAGCAGCGGAGAACTAGCTTATGAGCAGTTCTTC.

CDR3 bases: TGTGCCAGCAGCTTATCGGCCCGGCGGGAGTGGTCCTACAATGAGCAGTTCTTC. Translation: CASSLSARREWSYNEQFF. The rearrangement joins TRBV7-8 to TRBJ2-1; the match to TRBD2 covers 7 bases. The CDR3 has 18 residues. The germline CDR1 and CDR2 sequences are SGHVS and FQNEAQ. J was trimmed by 1 base and V by 2 bases; bases with no gene match: 11.

The gene calls are TRBV5-1 and TRBJ2-1, with 8 bases that match TRBD2. V dropped 6 bases and J dropped 8; count of bases not matched to a gene: 13. Per germline, CDR1 SGHRS and CDR2 YFSETQ. The CDR3 spans 15 residues. The CDR3 DNA follows: TGCGCCAGCACCCTGGGACTAGAGTCTATATATGAGCAGTTCTTC. Translating it yields CASTLGLESIYEQFF.

V and J are TRBV30 and TRBJ2-3; 8 nucleotides align to TRBD2. J lost 6 bases, V lost 0 bases, and 8 bases had no gene match. Germline lookup yields CDR1 GTSNPN and CDR2 SVGIG (reference sequence). The CDR3 length is 15 residues. The CDR3 DNA reads as TGTGCCTGGAGTGTAGGTAGCGGGGCCCCGGATACGCAGTATTTT. Translating gives CAWSVGSGAPDTQYF. The full variable domain, its missing parts supplied by reference TRBV30 and TRBJ2-3, is SQTIHQWPATLVQPVGSPLSLECTVEGTSNPNLYWYRQAAGRGLQLLFYSVGIGQISSEVPQNLSASRPQDRQFILSSKKLLLSDSGFYLCAWSVGSGAPDTQYFGPGTRLTVL.

The chain carries TRBV28 and TRBJ2-2, with D tentatively TRBD1 (5 bases). This CDR3 contains 13 residues. V lost 5 bases to trimming and J lost 5 bases, with 9 bases between them. The germline gives CDR1 MDHEN, CDR2 SYDVKM. In DNA form, the CDR3 reads TGTGCCAGCAGTACCGACAGTACCGGGGAGCTGTTTTTT. Amino acid sequence: CASSTDSTGELFF.

The genes are TRBV5-4 and TRBJ2-6; D remains unclear. CDR1 SGHNT and CDR2 YYREEE come from the germline V gene (reference sequence). This CDR3 region has 16 residues. Trimming took 4 bases from V and 5 from J, leaving 16 bases between them. The CDR3 sequence is CASSRRVFGWANVLTF. The CDR3 DNA reads as TGTGCCAGCAGCCGTAGAGTGTTTGGGTGGGCCAACGTCCTGACTTTC.

The rearrangement uses TRBV27 and TRBJ2-7; 7 nucleotides match TRBD1. Germline V CDR1 and CDR2: MNHEY, SMNVEV (reference sequence). This CDR3 is 14 amino acids long. V trimming: 4 bases; J trimming: 1 base; junction bases outside the gene matches: 4. The CDR3 reads CASSYQGQSYEQYF. Here the CDR3 DNA reads TGTGCCAGCAGTTATCAGGGACAGTCCTACGAGCAGTACTTC.